This T cell receptor (beta chain) was sequenced during a study of T cell responses to AZD1222 COVID-19 vaccine. As to this clone: Its antigen is still unknown.

Trimming stripped 0 bases from V and 2 bases from J, with 21 bases between. CDR1 and CDR2 from the germline V gene are ENHRY and SYGVKD. The CDR3 totals 19 residues. The study, taken as a whole, reports: Spike-specific TCR depth and breadth grew after two AZD1222 doses. Among spike-specific TCRs, nearly half reportedly target unmutated variant regions. Clonal diversity was possibly underestimated; the donors were predominantly white British and more often female.

Only in-frame clones appear in the TCRdb table, and some are missing; sequencing was by immunoSEQ multiplex PCR. The sample has 100,000 to 150,000 clones; 90% are singletons. This receptor was obtained from an adult in good health. This material consisted of peripheral blood, taken on day 0 of AZD1222 vaccination. The rearrangement joins TRBV10-3 to TRBJ2-3; a possible D gene is TRBD2 (6 bases). The CDR3 region is CAISESRVKLADTTDTQYF. The CDR3 region has the DNA TGTGCCATCAGTGAGTCGCGGGTGAAACTAGCCGACACCACAGATACGCAGTATTTT.